Listed here is a single T cell receptor beta chain. The sample comes from a study of blood T cell repertoires in COVID-19. Study-wide background: Spain, Italy and the United States supplied samples that represented acute and convalescent COVID-19. Nucleic acid was either cDNA or gDNA, and it came from T cells, B-cell-depleted T cells, or PBMCs.

Only in-frame clones appear in the TCRdb table, and some are missing; sequencing was by immunoSEQ multiplex PCR. The sample includes about 210,000 clones, 80% to 90% of them seen just once. This CDR3 spans 15 amino acids. Trimming took off 4 bases at V and 3 bases at J, with 16 bases between the two ends. Germline V CDR1 and CDR2: SGHKS, YYEKEE (reference sequence). The V gene is TRBV5-5, the J gene TRBJ1-2, with D possibly matching TRBD1 (6 bases). The specimen sequenced was peripheral blood. The sequence derives from a man aged 45-65 years with active or convalescent COVID-19. The CDR3, as DNA: TGTGCCAGCAGCCCGGGACAAACCTTCTACTATGGCTACACCTTC. It translates to CASSPGQTFYYGYTF.